The clone carrying this TCR beta chain occurred once. The antigen is not known. immunoSEQ v3.0 was run at survey level. Sequencing aimed to cover about 35,000-55,000 T-cell genomes per sample. Here immunoSEQ multiplex PCR was the method, and the copy in TCRdb shows in-frame clones only, minus some. This table has 17,000 or so clones, roughly 95% appearing once. All donors provided no fewer than one pre-ART and no fewer than two post-ART PBMC samples. The CDR3 consists of 13 residues. The V end was cut by 0 bases, the J end by 6 bases, with 9 bases between. Germline V gene data show CDR1 as KGHSH and CDR2 as LQKENI. The data were obtained in a study of long-term antiretroviral therapy in people with HIV. Regarding the study as a whole: HIV repertoires spanned narrower CDR3 length ranges than controls. Post-treatment diversity went higher with ART but stayed below transplant donor controls.

This sequence joins TRBV18 and TRBJ2-7; D may correspond to TRBD1 or TRBD2 (6 bases each). Here the sequenced sample was unsorted PBMCs, taken roughly 10 years after starting antiretroviral therapy. The sequence derives from a man aged 25 to 40 with HIV. CDR3 sequence: CASSPPSGAEQYV. Here the CDR3 DNA reads TGTGCCAGCTCACCACCTTCGGGGGCCGAGCAGTACGTC.